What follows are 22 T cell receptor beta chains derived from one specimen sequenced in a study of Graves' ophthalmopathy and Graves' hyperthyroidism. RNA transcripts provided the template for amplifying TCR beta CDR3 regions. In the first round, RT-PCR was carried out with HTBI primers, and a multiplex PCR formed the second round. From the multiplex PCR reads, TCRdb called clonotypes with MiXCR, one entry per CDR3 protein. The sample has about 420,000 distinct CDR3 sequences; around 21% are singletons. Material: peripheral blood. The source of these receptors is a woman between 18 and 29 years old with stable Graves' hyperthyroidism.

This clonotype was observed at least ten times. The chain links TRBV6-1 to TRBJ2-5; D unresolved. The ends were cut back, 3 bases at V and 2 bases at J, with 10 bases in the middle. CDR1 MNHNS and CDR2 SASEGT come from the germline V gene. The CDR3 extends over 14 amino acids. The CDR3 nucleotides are TGTGCCAGCAGTGAGCGGCAGATACAAGAGACCCAGTACTTC. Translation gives CASSERQIQETQYF.

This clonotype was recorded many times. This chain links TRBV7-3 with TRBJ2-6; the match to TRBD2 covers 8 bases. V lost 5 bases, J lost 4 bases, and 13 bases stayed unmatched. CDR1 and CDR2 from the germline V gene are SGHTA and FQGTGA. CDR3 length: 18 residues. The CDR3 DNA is TGTGCCAGCAGCCTCCCACTCCGCGGGGGGCCCGGGGCCAACGTCCTGACTTTC. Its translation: CASSLPLRGGPGANVLTF.

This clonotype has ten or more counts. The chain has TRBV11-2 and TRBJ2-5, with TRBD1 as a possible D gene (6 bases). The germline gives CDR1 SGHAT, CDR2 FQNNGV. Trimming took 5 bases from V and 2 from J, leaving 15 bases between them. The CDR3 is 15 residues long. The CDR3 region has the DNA TGTGCCAGCAGCCAGAGGGGGATCCGACAAGAGACCCAGTACTTC. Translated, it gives CASSQRGIRQETQYF.

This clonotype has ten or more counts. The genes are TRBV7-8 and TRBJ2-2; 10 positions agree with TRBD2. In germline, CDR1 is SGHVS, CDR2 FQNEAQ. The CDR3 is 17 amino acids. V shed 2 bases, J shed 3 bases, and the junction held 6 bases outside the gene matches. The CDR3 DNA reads TGTGCCAGCAGCTTACGGACTAGCGGCTATTACACCGGGGAGCTGTTTTTT. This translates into CASSLRTSGYYTGELFF.

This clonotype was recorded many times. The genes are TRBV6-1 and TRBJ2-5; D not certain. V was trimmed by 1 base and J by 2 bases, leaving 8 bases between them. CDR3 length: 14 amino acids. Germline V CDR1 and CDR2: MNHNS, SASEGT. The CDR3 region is CASSEVLTQETQYF. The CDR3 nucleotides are TGTGCCAGCAGTGAAGTGTTGACTCAAGAGACCCAGTACTTC.

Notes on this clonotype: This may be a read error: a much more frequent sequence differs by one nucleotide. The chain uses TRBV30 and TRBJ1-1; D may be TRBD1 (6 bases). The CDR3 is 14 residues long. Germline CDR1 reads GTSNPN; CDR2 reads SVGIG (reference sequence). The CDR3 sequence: CAAQKGGRHTEACF. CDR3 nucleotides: TGTGCCGCCCAAAAGGGGGGACGACACACTGAAGCTTGCTTT.

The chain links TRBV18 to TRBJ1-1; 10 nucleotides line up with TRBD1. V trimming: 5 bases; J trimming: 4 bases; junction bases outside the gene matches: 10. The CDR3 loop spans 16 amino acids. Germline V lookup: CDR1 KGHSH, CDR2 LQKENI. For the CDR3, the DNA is TGTGCCAGCTCAACTTCGACAGGGGGCTGGGTCACTGAAGCTTTCTTT. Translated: CASSTSTGGWVTEAFF. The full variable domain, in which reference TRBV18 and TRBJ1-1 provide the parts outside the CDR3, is NAGVMQNPRHLVRRRGQEARLRCSPMKGHSHVYWYRQLPEEGLKFMVYLQKENIIDESGMPKERFSAEFPKEGPSILRIQQVVRGDSAAYFCASSTSTGGWVTEAFFGQGTRLTVV.

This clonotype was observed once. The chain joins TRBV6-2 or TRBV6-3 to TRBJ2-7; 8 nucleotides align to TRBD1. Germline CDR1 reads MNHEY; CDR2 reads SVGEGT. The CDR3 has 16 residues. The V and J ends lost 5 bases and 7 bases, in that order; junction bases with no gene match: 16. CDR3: CASSTSPGGHTREQYF. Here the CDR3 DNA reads TGTGCCAGCAGTACCTCGCCAGGGGGCCACACTAGGGAGCAGTACTTC.

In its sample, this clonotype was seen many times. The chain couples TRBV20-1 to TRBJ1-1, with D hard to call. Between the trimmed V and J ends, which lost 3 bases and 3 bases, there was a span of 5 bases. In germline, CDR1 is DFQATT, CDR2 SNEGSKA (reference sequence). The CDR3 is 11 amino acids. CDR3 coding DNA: TGCAGTGCTAGTATGGACACTGAAGCTTTCTTT. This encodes CSASMDTEAFF.

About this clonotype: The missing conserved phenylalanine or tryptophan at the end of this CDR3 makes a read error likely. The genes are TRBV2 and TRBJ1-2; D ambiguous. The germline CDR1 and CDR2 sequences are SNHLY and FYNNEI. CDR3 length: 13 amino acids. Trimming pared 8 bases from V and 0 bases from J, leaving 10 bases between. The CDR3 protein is CASRPSANYGYTV. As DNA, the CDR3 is TGTGCCAGCCGTCCCAGCGCTAACTATGGCTACACCGTC.

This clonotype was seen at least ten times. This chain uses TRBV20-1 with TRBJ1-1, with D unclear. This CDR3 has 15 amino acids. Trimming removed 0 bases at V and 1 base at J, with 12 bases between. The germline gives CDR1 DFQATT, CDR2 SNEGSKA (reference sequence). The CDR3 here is CSARDLRRGNTEAFF. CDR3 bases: TGCAGTGCTAGAGATTTGCGTCGTGGGAACACTGAAGCTTTCTTT.

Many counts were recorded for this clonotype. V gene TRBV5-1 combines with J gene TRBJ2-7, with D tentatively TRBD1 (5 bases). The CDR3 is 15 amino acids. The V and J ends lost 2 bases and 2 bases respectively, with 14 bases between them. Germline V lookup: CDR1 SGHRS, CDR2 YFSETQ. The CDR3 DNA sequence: TGCGCCAGCAGCTTTAAGGAAGGGGAACCCTACGAGCAGTACTTC. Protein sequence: CASSFKEGEPYEQYF.

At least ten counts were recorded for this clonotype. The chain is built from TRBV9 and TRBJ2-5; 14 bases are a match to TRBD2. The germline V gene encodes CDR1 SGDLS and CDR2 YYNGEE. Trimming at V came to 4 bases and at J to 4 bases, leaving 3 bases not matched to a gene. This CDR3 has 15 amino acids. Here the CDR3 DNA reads TGTGCCAGCAGCCCAGGACTAGCGGGAGGAGAGACCCAGTACTTC. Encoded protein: CASSPGLAGGETQYF.

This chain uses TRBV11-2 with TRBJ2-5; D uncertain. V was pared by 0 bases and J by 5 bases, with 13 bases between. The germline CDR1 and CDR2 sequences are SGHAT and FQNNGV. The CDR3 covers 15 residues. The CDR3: CASSLDGQVRETQYF. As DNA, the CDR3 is TGTGCCAGCAGCTTAGATGGGCAGGTTCGGGAGACCCAGTACTTC.

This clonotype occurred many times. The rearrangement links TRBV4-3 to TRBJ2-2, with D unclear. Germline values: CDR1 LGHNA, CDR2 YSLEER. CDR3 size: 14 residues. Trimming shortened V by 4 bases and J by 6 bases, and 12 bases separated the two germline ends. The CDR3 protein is CASSPQVISGELFF. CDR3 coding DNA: TGCGCCAGCAGCCCTCAAGTGATATCCGGGGAGCTGTTTTTT.

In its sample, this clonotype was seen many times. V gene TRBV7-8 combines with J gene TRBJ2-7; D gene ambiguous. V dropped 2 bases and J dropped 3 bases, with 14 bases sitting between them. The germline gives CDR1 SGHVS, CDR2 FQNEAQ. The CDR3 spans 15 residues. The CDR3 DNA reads TGTGCCAGCAGCTTATCTAGGGTGCCTGGCTACGAGCAGTACTTC. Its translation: CASSLSRVPGYEQYF.

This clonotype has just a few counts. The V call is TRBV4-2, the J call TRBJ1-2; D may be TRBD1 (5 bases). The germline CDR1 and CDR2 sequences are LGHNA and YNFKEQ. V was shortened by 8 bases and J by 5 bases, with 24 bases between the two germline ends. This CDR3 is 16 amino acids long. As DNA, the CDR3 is TGTGCCAGCCTGAGGATGTCCCCTGGGGGGTCGTATGGCTACACCTTC. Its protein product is CASLRMSPGGSYGYTF.

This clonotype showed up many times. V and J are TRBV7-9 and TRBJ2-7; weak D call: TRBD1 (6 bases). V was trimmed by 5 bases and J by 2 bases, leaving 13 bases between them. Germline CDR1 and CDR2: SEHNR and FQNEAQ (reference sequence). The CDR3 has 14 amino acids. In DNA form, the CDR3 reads TGTGCCAGCAGCAAACAAGGGGGAACCTACGAGCAGTACTTC. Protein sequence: CASSKQGGTYEQYF.

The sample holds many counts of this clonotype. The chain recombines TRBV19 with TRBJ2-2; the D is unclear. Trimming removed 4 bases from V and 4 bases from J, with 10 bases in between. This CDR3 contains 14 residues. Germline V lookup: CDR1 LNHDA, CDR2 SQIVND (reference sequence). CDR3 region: CASSRTAATGELFF. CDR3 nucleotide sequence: TGTGCCAGTAGTAGGACGGCGGCCACCGGGGAGCTGTTTTTT.

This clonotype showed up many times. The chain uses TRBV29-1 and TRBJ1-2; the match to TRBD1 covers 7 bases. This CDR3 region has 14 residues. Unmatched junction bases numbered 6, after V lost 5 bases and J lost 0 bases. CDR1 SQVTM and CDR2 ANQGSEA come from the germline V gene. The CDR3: CSVYYGQANYGYTF. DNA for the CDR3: TGCAGCGTTTATTACGGACAGGCTAACTATGGCTACACCTTC.

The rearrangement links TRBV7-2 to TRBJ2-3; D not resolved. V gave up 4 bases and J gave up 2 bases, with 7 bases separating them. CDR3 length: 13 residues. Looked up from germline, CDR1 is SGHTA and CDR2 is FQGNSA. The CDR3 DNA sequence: TGTGCCAGCAGCTCCTTCCCCACAGATACGCAGTATTTT. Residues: CASSSFPTDTQYF.

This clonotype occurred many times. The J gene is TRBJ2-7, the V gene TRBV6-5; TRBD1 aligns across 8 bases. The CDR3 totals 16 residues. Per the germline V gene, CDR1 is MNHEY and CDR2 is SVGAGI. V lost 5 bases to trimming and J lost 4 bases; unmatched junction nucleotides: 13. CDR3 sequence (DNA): TGTGCCAGCAGTAGGGCTGTAGGACAGGGCGAATACGAGCAGTACTTC. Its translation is CASSRAVGQGEYEQYF.